This TCR beta chain derives from a study of blood T cell repertoires in COVID-19. The table came from immunoSEQ multiplex PCR; TCRdb's copy has only in-frame clones and leaves some out. Of approximately 190,000 clones in the sample, 70% to 90% were seen once. V was pared by 0 bases and J by 7 bases, with 13 bases between. From germline, CDR1 is SGHRS and CDR2 YFSETQ. CDR3 length: 14 amino acids. There are a few counts of this clone. The sequencing input was PBMCs or T cells enriched from blood (not recorded which). This TCR was recovered from a woman aged 35 to 49 in a cohort exposed to, infected with or recovered from COVID-19 (not recorded which). This chain links TRBV5-1 with TRBJ1-1; TRBD1 is a possible D gene (5 bases). The CDR3 protein is CASSLVGGVGEAFF. The DNA for the CDR3 is TGCGCCAGCAGCTTGGTGGGAGGGGTTGGTGAAGCTTTCTTT.